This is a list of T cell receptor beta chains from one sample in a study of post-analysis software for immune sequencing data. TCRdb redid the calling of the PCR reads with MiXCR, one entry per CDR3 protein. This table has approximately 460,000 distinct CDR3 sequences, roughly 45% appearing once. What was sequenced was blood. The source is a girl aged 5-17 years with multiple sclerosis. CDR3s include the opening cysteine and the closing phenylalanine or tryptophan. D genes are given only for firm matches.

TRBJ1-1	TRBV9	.	CASSVDLGNTEAFF
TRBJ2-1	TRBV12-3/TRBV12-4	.	CASSLPAVVYNEQFF
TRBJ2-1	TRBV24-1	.	CATSRPGQSYNEQFF
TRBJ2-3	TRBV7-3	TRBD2	CASSSRREASGETYTDTQYF
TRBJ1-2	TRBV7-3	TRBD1	CASSQTGGWGYTF
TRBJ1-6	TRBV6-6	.	CASSLRQEWNSPLHF
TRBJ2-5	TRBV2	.	CASSAEPIHSSEQYF
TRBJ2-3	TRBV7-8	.	CASSLARNTQYF
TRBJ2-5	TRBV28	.	CASSLDPPGVEETQYF
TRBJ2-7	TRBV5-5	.	CASSLVWFSYEQYF
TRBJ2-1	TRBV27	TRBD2	CASSLAGTRRYNEQFF
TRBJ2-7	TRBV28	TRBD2	CASRTPGLAAYEQYF
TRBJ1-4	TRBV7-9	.	CASSPRANEQGKKLFF
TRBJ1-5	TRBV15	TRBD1	CATSRDGQGGQPQHF
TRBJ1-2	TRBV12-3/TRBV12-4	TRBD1	CASSPGQGVINYGYTF
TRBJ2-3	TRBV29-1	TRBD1	CSVSPTGVTDTQYF
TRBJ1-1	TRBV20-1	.	CSARDLDLQYEAFF
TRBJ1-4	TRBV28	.	CASSSTEATNEKLFF
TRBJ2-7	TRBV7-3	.	CASSLYARPYEQYF
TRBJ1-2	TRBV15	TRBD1	CATSRTDRGPAGYTF
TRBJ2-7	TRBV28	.	CASSLKASRGIITYEQYF
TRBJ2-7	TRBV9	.	CASSVNVVGPYEQYF
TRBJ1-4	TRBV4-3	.	CASSRTEEKLFF
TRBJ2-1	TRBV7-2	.	CASSLYRDNEQFF
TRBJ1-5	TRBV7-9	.	CASSLGEVNQPQHF
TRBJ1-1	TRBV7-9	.	CASSLKGGYEAFF
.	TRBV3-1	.	CASSPSRGPLSYEQYF
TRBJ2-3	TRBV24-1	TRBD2	CATSDPGTSVTDTQYF
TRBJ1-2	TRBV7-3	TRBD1	CASSPSGGTGVHNYGYTF
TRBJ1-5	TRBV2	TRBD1	CASSKGGTGNQPQHF
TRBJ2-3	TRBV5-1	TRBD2	CASSLRAGPLHTDTQYF
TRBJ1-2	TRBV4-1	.	CASSQPPGVSYTF
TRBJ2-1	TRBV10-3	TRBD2	CAISESRLAGAPNEQLF
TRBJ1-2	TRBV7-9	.	CASSPGRGYGYTF
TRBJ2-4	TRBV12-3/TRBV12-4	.	CASSLMPGAKNIQYF
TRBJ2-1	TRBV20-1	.	CSAQTRGAGNYNEQFF
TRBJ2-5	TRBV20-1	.	CSAPGEDGQETQYF
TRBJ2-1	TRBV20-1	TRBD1	CSAAQGANEQFF
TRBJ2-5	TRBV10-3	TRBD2	CAISPLAGQETQYF
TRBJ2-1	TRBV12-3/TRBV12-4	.	CASSFGENEQFF
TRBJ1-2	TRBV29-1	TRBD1	CSVDLRVGQGVYGYTF